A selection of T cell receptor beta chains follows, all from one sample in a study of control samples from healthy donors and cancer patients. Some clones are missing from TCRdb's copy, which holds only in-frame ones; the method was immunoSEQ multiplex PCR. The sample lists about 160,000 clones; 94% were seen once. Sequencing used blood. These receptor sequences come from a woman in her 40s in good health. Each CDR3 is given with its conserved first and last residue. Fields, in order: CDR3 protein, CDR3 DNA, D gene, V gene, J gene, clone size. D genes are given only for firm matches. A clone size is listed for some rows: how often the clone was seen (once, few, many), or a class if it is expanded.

CAISEAGGGGYTF	TGTGCCATCAGTGAGGCGGGGGGCGGAGGCTACACCTTC	NA	TRBV10-3	TRBJ1-2	NA
CASTWGRGRVKANEKLFF	TGTGCCAGCACCTGGGGCAGGGGTAGGGTAAAAGCTAATGAAAAACTGTTTTTT	NA	TRBV2	TRBJ1-4	NA
CASSQRGEGEQFF	TGTGCCAGCAGCCAGAGGGGGGAGGGTGAGCAGTTCTTC	NA	TRBV7-3	TRBJ2-1	NA
CASSYGGTGSNTEAFF	TGTGCCAGCAGTTACGGTGGGACAGGCTCGAACACTGAAGCTTTCTTT	TRBD1	TRBV6-5	TRBJ1-1	NA
CASSWDRVVETQYF	TGTGCCAGCAGTTGGGACAGGGTAGTAGAGACCCAGTACTTC	TRBD1	TRBV6-5	TRBJ2-5	NA
CASSAGGAGNQPQHF	TGTGCCAGCAGCGCGGGGGGGGCTGGCAATCAGCCCCAGCATTTT	NA	TRBV5-5	TRBJ1-5	NA
CASSSFAGETQYF	TGTGCCAGCAGTTCGTTCGCGGGTGAGACCCAGTACTTC	NA	TRBV27	TRBJ2-5	NA
CASSPGLAEILYQETQYF	TGTGCCAGCAGCCCAGGACTAGCGGAGATTCTGTACCAAGAGACCCAGTACTTC	TRBD2	TRBV14	TRBJ2-5	NA
CASSDRGNSNYGYTF	TGTGCCAGCAGTGACAGGGGCAATTCTAACTATGGCTACACCTTC	NA	TRBV6-4	TRBJ1-2	NA
CSVEVLGRGRFGYTF	TGCAGCGTTGAAGTTTTAGGCAGGGGGAGATTTGGCTACACCTTC	TRBD1	TRBV29-1	TRBJ1-2	NA
CASSIIQRRISGNTIYF	TGTGCCAGTAGTATTATTCAGAGACGGATCTCTGGAAACACCATATATTTT	NA	TRBV19	TRBJ1-3	NA
CASSQGPGQPQHF	TGCGCCAGCAGCCAAGGGCCGGGTCAGCCCCAGCATTTT	NA	TRBV4-3	TRBJ1-5	NA
CASSPQGNEQFF	TGTGCCAGCAGTCCACAGGGCAATGAGCAGTTCTTC	NA	TRBV12-3/TRBV12-4	TRBJ2-1	NA
CASRPDRGTHTEAFF	TGTGCCAGCAGACCTGACAGGGGGACACACACTGAAGCTTTCTTT	TRBD1	TRBV6-5	TRBJ1-1	NA
CSVVQGPNEAFF	TGCAGCGTTGTCCAGGGACCAAATGAAGCTTTCTTT	NA	TRBV29-1	TRBJ1-1	NA
CASSRDFGHSGNTIYF	TGTGCCAGCAGTCGAGATTTCGGACATTCTGGAAACACCATATATTTT	NA	TRBV6-6	TRBJ1-3	once
CASRGDRWPEQYF	TGCGCCAGCAGGGGGGACCGCTGGCCCGAGCAGTACTTC	NA	TRBV5-1	TRBJ2-7	NA
CASSPSALKETQYF	TGTGCCAGCTCACCATCGGCATTAAAAGAGACCCAGTACTTC	NA	TRBV18	TRBJ2-5	once
CASSLDRAPLSYTF	TGTGCCAGCAGCTTGGACAGAGCACCGTTGAGCTACACCTTC	NA	TRBV6-2/TRBV6-3	TRBJ1-2	NA
CASSSRQGIGGYTF	TGTGCCAGCAGTTCCAGACAGGGGATCGGAGGCTACACCTTC	TRBD1	TRBV27	TRBJ1-2	NA
CASSEEFHRGYGYTF	TGTGCCAGCAGCGAGGAATTTCACAGGGGCTATGGCTACACCTTC	TRBD1	TRBV7-8	TRBJ1-2	NA
CASVRAGSGNTIYF	TGTGCTAGTGTGCGCGCTGGCTCTGGAAACACCATATATTTT	NA	TRBV12-5	TRBJ1-3	NA
CASSAEQGRNTEAFF	TGTGCCAGCAGCGCAGAACAGGGTCGCAACACTGAAGCTTTCTTT	NA	TRBV7-2	TRBJ1-1	NA
CASSQDWGLGTEAFF	TGTGCCAGCAGCCAAGATTGGGGATTGGGCACTGAAGCTTTCTTT	NA	TRBV14	TRBJ1-1	NA
CASSSKGGWVLTEAFF	TGTGCCAGCAGTTCCAAGGGAGGGTGGGTGCTCACTGAAGCTTTCTTT	NA	TRBV6-5	TRBJ1-1	NA
CASSLEGLGGTSYEQYF	TGTGCCAGCAGCTTAGAAGGTTTGGGGGGCACCTCCTACGAGCAGTACTTC	NA	TRBV11-2	TRBJ2-7	NA
CASSDRQGIREKLFF	TGTGCCAGCAGTGACCGACAGGGGATACGTGAAAAACTGTTTTTT	TRBD1	TRBV25-1	TRBJ1-4	NA
CASGLVPGLNYGYTF	TGTGCTAGTGGTTTGGTCCCCGGACTAAACTATGGCTACACCTTC	NA	TRBV12-5	TRBJ1-2	NA
CASSLGRQNSPLHF	TGTGCCAGCAGCTTAGGTCGACAGAATTCACCCCTCCACTTT	NA	TRBV11-3	TRBJ1-6	NA
CASSPGTANTEAFF	TGTGCCAGCAGCCCCGGGACGGCGAACACTGAAGCTTTCTTT	NA	TRBV4-2	TRBJ1-1	NA
CASSLGGWDGEQFF	TGTGCCAGCAGCTTAGGAGGTTGGGACGGTGAGCAGTTCTTC	NA	TRBV7-8	TRBJ2-1	NA
CASSPRVGNYGYTF	TGTGCCAGCAGCCCAAGGGTGGGTAACTATGGCTACACCTTC	NA	TRBV7-2	TRBJ1-2	NA
CASSQVLWAGEDTEAFF	TGTGCCAGCAGCCAAGTGTTATGGGCAGGGGAGGACACTGAAGCTTTCTTT	NA	TRBV14	TRBJ1-1	once
CASSKIRNTGELFF	TGCGCCAGCAGCAAAATTCGAAACACCGGGGAGCTGTTTTTT	NA	TRBV10-1	TRBJ2-2	once
CASSSELNYGYTF	TGTGCCAGCAGCTCTGAGCTTAACTATGGCTACACCTTC	NA	TRBV7-2	TRBJ1-2	NA
CAWNRGYEQYF	TGTGCCTGGAATAGGGGGTACGAGCAGTACTTC	NA	TRBV30	TRBJ2-7	once
CASSQERGTGGYTF	TGTGCCAGCAGCCAAGAAAGGGGGACCGGTGGCTACACCTTC	NA	TRBV14	TRBJ1-2	few
CASSPSGLAGAEQFF	TGTGCCAGCAGCCCATCGGGCCTAGCGGGGGCTGAGCAGTTCTTC	TRBD2	TRBV7-2	TRBJ2-1	NA
CASGQTGTYEQYF	TGTGCCAGCGGGCAAACGGGTACCTACGAGCAGTACTTC	NA	TRBV6-5	TRBJ2-7	NA
CSARWTDTQYF	TGCAGTGCTAGGTGGACAGATACGCAGTATTTT	NA	TRBV20-1	TRBJ2-3	NA
CSVEDNNYGYTF	TGCAGCGTTGAAGACAATAACTATGGCTACACCTTC	NA	TRBV29-1	TRBJ1-2	NA
CASSRRTGDTEAFF	TGTGCCAGTAGTCGCAGGACAGGGGACACTGAAGCTTTCTTT	TRBD1	TRBV19	TRBJ1-1	NA
CASSLTSGSNQPQHF	TGTGCCAGCAGCTTAACGTCGGGTAGCAATCAGCCCCAGCATTTT	NA	TRBV13	TRBJ1-5	NA
CASSFWGIDTQYF	TGCGCCAGCAGCTTCTGGGGAATTGATACGCAGTATTTT	NA	TRBV5-1	TRBJ2-3	once
CASRGQPLNYGYTF	TGTGCCAGCAGGGGACAGCCACTAAACTATGGCTACACCTTC	TRBD1	TRBV25-1	TRBJ1-2	NA
CASSFSRVSDYGYTF	TGTGCCAGCAGCTTCAGCAGGGTGAGCGACTATGGCTACACCTTC	NA	TRBV7-2	TRBJ1-2	once
CASSLNPGEETQYF	TGTGCCAGCAGCTTAAATCCTGGGGAAGAGACCCAGTACTTC	NA	TRBV7-3	TRBJ2-5	NA
CASAAGLVPFF	TGTGCCAGCGCCGCGGGGTTAGTTCCGTTCTTC	NA	TRBV19	TRBJ2-1	NA
CASSLIPGDYGYTF	TGTGCCAGCAGCTTGATTCCAGGGGACTATGGCTACACCTTC	NA	TRBV5-5	TRBJ1-2	NA
CSAIPMDEQFF	TGCAGTGCCATCCCCATGGATGAGCAGTTCTTC	NA	TRBV20-1	TRBJ2-1	NA
CASSPSTDPSTLHF	TGCGCCAGCAGCCCCTCGACAGATCCCAGCACCCTCCACTTT	NA	TRBV5-1	TRBJ1-6	NA
CASSRDHDEAFF	TGTGCCAGCAGCCGAGACCACGATGAAGCTTTCTTT	NA	TRBV9	TRBJ1-1	NA
CAIRGDRGNQPQHF	TGTGCCATCAGAGGAGACAGGGGCAATCAGCCCCAGCATTTT	TRBD1	TRBV10-3	TRBJ1-5	NA
CASSFGGATTDTQYF	TGTGCCAGCAGCTTTGGGGGAGCTACCACAGATACGCAGTATTTT	NA	TRBV7-9	TRBJ2-3	once
CSAARGTVNTEAFF	TGCAGCGCCGCACGAGGGACAGTGAACACTGAAGCTTTCTTT	TRBD1	TRBV29-1	TRBJ1-1	NA
CASSLGMNTEAFF	TGTGCCAGCAGCTTGGGGATGAACACTGAAGCTTTCTTT	NA	TRBV5-4	TRBJ1-1	NA
CATSRDYNQPQHF	TGTGCCACCAGCAGAGACTACAATCAGCCCCAGCATTTT	NA	TRBV15	TRBJ1-5	NA
CASSQGMAYEQYF	TGCGCCAGCAGCCAAGGGATGGCCTACGAGCAGTACTTC	NA	TRBV4-1	TRBJ2-7	NA
CASSYSPGSQPQHF	TGTGCCAGCAGTTACTCGCCGGGGAGTCAGCCCCAGCATTTT	NA	TRBV6-2/TRBV6-3	TRBJ1-5	NA